This T cell receptor beta chain was sequenced during a study of regulatory T cells in long-lasting Graves disease. Many counts were recorded for this clonotype. Trimming stripped 8 bases from V and 6 bases from J, with 8 bases between. The germline V gene has CDR1 SNHLY and CDR2 FYNNEI. The CDR3 is made up of 11 amino acids. Construction of TCR beta libraries relied on iRepertoire HTBI primers and on Arm-PCR targeting CDR3 regions. TCRdb independently ran MiXCR on the multiplex PCR reads; one entry per CDR3 protein. This sample yields 300,000 to 450,000 distinct CDR3 sequences, of which 15% to 17% are seen a single time; 20% to 25% belongs to the top ten. Time point indicated: newly diagnosed GD, antithyroid drugs for less than 3 months. Following extraction of RNA from PBMCs, that RNA was used to make the TCR library.

The sequence came from a female donor with Graves disease. The chain uses TRBV2 and TRBJ2-1; no definite D call. Material: peripheral blood mononuclear cells (PBMCs), obtained at new diagnosis, from a patient treated with antithyroid drugs. CDR3 DNA sequence: TGTGCCAGCGTGGTGGTCAATGAGCAGTTCTTC. Translation gives CASVVVNEQFF.